This TCR beta chain is from a study of identical twins. The CDR3 has 14 residues. J lost 4 bases, V lost 5 bases, and 7 bases had no gene match. Each CDR3 protein gets one entry after TCRdb re-called the 5' RACE reads with MiXCR. There are under 900,000 distinct CDR3 sequences in the sample; 9% to 15% occur only once, and roughly 1.6% lies in the top ten. This same sample was also part of a study on yellow fever vaccine responses in identical twins.

V usage is TRBV12-3 or TRBV12-4 and J usage is TRBJ1-2, with TRBD1 matching 7 bases. This TCR came from a woman between 18 and 29 years old in good health. The specimen was PBMCs. The CDR3 nucleotides are TGTGCCAGCAGTCAACGACAGGGTAGCTATGGCTACACCTTC. It is translated as CASSQRQGSYGYTF.